The 10 T cell receptor beta chains reported below all come from one sample, sequenced in a study of cytomegalovirus exposure and HLA in healthy donors. The PCR employed 60 Vbeta primers together with 13 Jbeta primers. TCRdb keeps only in-frame clones here, not all; method: immunoSEQ multiplex PCR. The profile covers more than 140,000 clones, with around 80% appearing a single time and 1.5% to 2.5% taken by the ten largest. Source material: PBMCs. The receptors were gathered from a woman aged 40 to 49 in good health and CMV-seronegative.

The chain has TRBV7-3 and TRBJ2-2, with D possibly matching TRBD2 (5 bases). The V end lost 1 base, the J end lost 6 bases, and 18 bases lay between the germline ends. There are 17 residues in the CDR3. Germline CDR1 SGHTA, CDR2 FQGTGA. CDR3 nucleotide sequence: TGTGCCAGCAGCTTAATGGGTCGAGACGCGGGTTCCGGGGAGCTGTTTTTT. Translated, it gives CASSLMGRDAGSGELFF. The full variable domain, completed using reference TRBV7-3 and TRBJ2-2, is GAGVSQTPSNKVTEKGKYVELRCDPISGHTALYWYRQSLGQGPEFLIYFQGTGAADDSGLPNDRFFAVRPEGSVSTLKIQRTERGDSAVYLCASSLMGRDAGSGELFFGEGSRLTVL.

J is TRBJ2-7 and V is TRBV10-3, with 9 bases fitting TRBD2. Germline-derived CDR1 and CDR2 are ENHRY and SYGVKD. The CDR3 is 16 residues long. J lost 7 bases, V lost 3 bases, and 13 bases had no gene match. CDR3 sequence reads: CAISDGTSGYSKEQYF. The CDR3 region has the DNA TGTGCCATCAGTGATGGCACTAGCGGGTATTCCAAAGAGCAGTACTTC.

This clone has more than one count but fewer than ten. CDR3 nucleotides: TGCGCCAGCAGCCCGTCCCCTAACTATGGCTACACCTTC. Encoded protein: CASSPSPNYGYTF. This rearrangement joins TRBV4-1 to TRBJ1-2, with D hard to call. The V end lost 4 bases, the J end lost 0 bases, and 6 bases lay between the germline ends. The germline V gene encodes CDR1 MGHRA and CDR2 YSYEKL. The CDR3 runs to 13 residues.

Details on this clone: At one of its ends the junction is not consistent with the germline gene, which may arise from a read error. This chain links TRBV2 with TRBJ2-6, with 8 nucleotides matching TRBD2. This CDR3 is 16 amino acids long. CDR1 and CDR2 from the germline V gene are SNHLY and FYNNEI. CDR3 amino acids: CASSPLSPGGANGLTF. CDR3 nucleotide sequence: TGTGCCAGCAGCCCCCTTTCTCCGGGGGGGGCCAACGGCCTGACTTTC.

V and J are TRBV27 and TRBJ2-5; D is uncertain. The CDR3 covers 12 residues. The ends were cut back, 8 bases at V and 1 base at J, with 8 bases in the middle. Germline lookup yields CDR1 MNHEY and CDR2 SMNVEV (reference sequence). The CDR3 nucleotides are TGTGCCAGCCGTACGGTCCAAGAGACCCAGTACTTC. It encodes CASRTVQETQYF.

CDR3 nucleotides: TGTGCCAGCTCACTGGACAGGAACGAGCAGTACTTC. It codes for CASSLDRNEQYF. This chain links TRBV18 with TRBJ2-7, with 7 bases fitting TRBD1. J was trimmed by 5 bases and V by 4 bases; bases with no gene match: 2. The CDR3 length is 12 residues. Per the germline V gene, CDR1 is KGHSH and CDR2 is LQKENI.

The chain employs TRBV7-2 and TRBJ1-2, with D hard to call. This CDR3 has 14 amino acids. V was clipped by 5 bases and J by 8 bases, with 18 bases between them. CDR1 is SGHTA, CDR2 FQGNSA, per germline. The CDR3 region has the DNA TGTGCCAGCAGCCCCACTCTCCCCCATTTCGGCTACACCTTC. It yields the protein CASSPTLPHFGYTF.

In the case of this clone: Other DNA sequences in the sample encode the same CDR3. The chain employs TRBV27 and TRBJ1-5; weak D call: TRBD1 (6 bases). The CDR3 sequence is 13 residues long. Germline CDR1 MNHEY, CDR2 SMNVEV (reference sequence). Trimming left V 8 bases short and J 6 bases short, with 14 bases between. As DNA, the CDR3 is TGTGCCAGCGGTCAGGGGTTCAGTCAGCCCCAGCATTTT. Its protein is CASGQGFSQPQHF.

The chain uses TRBV4-3 and TRBJ1-2; D possibly corresponds to TRBD1 (5 bases). V dropped 1 base and J dropped 4 bases, with 13 bases sitting between them. Looked up from germline, CDR1 is LGHNA and CDR2 is YSLEER. There are 15 residues in the CDR3. The CDR3 loop is CASSQGTSDGYGYTF. The CDR3, as DNA: TGCGCCAGCAGCCAAGGGACATCGGACGGCTATGGCTACACCTTC.

V is TRBV6-5 and J is TRBJ2-1, with 9 bases fitting TRBD1. The CDR3 consists of 15 residues. Germline V lookup: CDR1 MNHEY, CDR2 SVGAGI. The ends lost 7 bases at V and 8 bases at J; junction bases unmatched: 12. The CDR3 here is CASTVPRDREDEQFF. Here the CDR3 DNA reads TGTGCCAGCACCGTCCCCAGGGACAGGGAGGATGAGCAGTTCTTC.